This T cell receptor (beta chain) stems from a study of control samples from healthy donors and cancer patients. The CDR3 is 16 residues long. CDR1 and CDR2 (germline): KGHSH, LQKENI. V gave up 3 bases and J gave up 4 bases, with 16 bases separating them. Libraries were prepared by immunoSEQ multiplex PCR; TCRdb keeps only in-frame clonotypes and omits some of them. Of 100,000 to 150,000 clones listed, about 90% were seen once; the top ten hold approximately 8%. The sequence was collected from a man over 45 with head and neck cancer. The chain couples TRBV18 to TRBJ2-1; no clear D. Sequences were obtained from PBMCs. The CDR3 DNA reads as TGTGCCAGCTCACCCTCTAATTCTGTGGGGTACAATGAGCAGTTCTTC. As protein: CASSPSNSVGYNEQFF.